Detailed here is one T cell receptor beta chain. This sample was taken from a study of blood T cell repertoires in COVID-19. Study summary: Spain, Italy and the United States supplied samples that represented acute and convalescent COVID-19. PBMCs, B-cell-depleted T cells, or T cells provided the cDNA or gDNA that made up the material.

Authors' data handling: Researchers report that nucleated cell counts were estimated from reference gene primer amplification. This table comes from immunoSEQ multiplex PCR, and its TCRdb copy is limited to in-frame clones, with some not included. V and J calls and clone size are as listed in that table; D and trimming were resolved from the DNA. Of approximately 250,000 clones in the sample, 84% were seen once. The CDR3 runs to 15 residues. Trimming took off 5 bases at V and 3 bases at J, with 17 bases between the two ends. The V gene's germline CDR1 is SGHAT and CDR2 FQNNGV. Sequencing used peripheral blood. This TCR derives from a man aged 40-49 years who had recovered from COVID-19. The rearrangement uses TRBV11-2 and TRBJ2-7; weak D call: TRBD1 (6 bases). The CDR3 is CASSPSTGPGYEQYF. Written as DNA, the CDR3 is TGTGCCAGCAGCCCAAGCACAGGGCCCGGCTACGAGCAGTACTTC.